A single sample gave rise to the 4 T cell receptor beta chains below, sequenced in a study of beta chain features in type 1 diabetes. Study-level results: TCRB CDR3 length was moderately but significantly reduced in all four CD4+ subsets of Type 1 diabetes patients.

All of the isolated RNA was reverse transcribed, so expressed TCRB transcripts were sequenced. Sequencing used immunoSEQ multiplex PCR; TCRdb keeps in-frame clones, though not all of them. There are 250,000 to 300,000 clones in the sample; 24% occur only once, and around 0.012% lies in the top ten. Their antigen targets remain unknown. Sequencing was carried out using naive CD4+ T cells from blood. The receptors shown here come from a woman aged 30 to 39 with type 1 diabetes.

This clone was counted only a few times. This chain connects TRBV25-1 to TRBJ2-2, with TRBD1 matching over 11 bases. The CDR3 spans 17 residues. Germline V gives CDR1 MGHDK, CDR2 SYGVNS. V lost 4 bases and J lost 7; bases outside the gene matches: 11. The CDR3 nucleotides are TGTGCCAGCAGTGCTCGCCGGGACAGGGGGTGGGGCGGGGAGCTGTTTTTT. Amino acid sequence: CASSARRDRGWGGELFF.

The chain carries TRBV7-2 and TRBJ1-1; TRBD1 might be the D (5 bases). CDR3 length equals 12 residues. Germline values: CDR1 SGHTA, CDR2 FQGNSA. Trimming stripped 5 bases from V and 5 bases from J, with 9 bases between. CDR3 in amino acids: CASSQGWTEAFF. Written as DNA, the CDR3 is TGTGCCAGCAGCCAGGGATGGACTGAAGCTTTCTTT.

This clone has just a few counts. The chain joins TRBV19 to TRBJ1-2; D possibly corresponds to TRBD1 (5 bases). The CDR3 loop spans 15 amino acids. The germline V and J ends were trimmed by 0 bases and 3 bases, with 11 bases remaining between them. Germline assignment: CDR1 LNHDA and CDR2 SQIVND (reference sequence). This chain's CDR3 is CASSIDRTSYYGYTF. The CDR3 nucleotides read TGTGCCAGTAGTATAGATCGGACAAGCTACTATGGCTACACCTTC. Combining the CDR3 with reference TRBV19 and TRBJ1-2 gives the whole variable domain DGGITQSPKYLFRKEGQNVTLSCEQNLNHDAMYWYRQDPGQGLRLIYYSQIVNDFQKGDIAEGYSVSREKKESFPLTVTSAQKNPTAFYLCASSIDRTSYYGYTFGSGTRLTVV.

This clone has more than one count but fewer than ten. The chain carries TRBV15 and TRBJ1-1; D call uncertain. Germline V gene lookup returns CDR1 LNHNV and CDR2 YYDKDF (reference sequence). This CDR3 is built from 16 residues. V lost 0 bases, J lost 1 base, and 12 bases lay in between. The CDR3 loop reads CATSRDREGGNTEAFF. The CDR3, as DNA: TGTGCCACCAGCAGAGATAGGGAGGGCGGGAACACTGAAGCTTTCTTT.